One sample yielded the 3 T cell receptor beta chains listed below, sequenced in a study of T-cell reconstitution after alpha-beta-depleted transplantation in children. The library targeted TCRbeta and was prepared with unique molecular identifiers. TCRdb re-analysed the PCR reads in MiXCR, keeping a single row per CDR3 protein. This table holds approximately 640,000 distinct CDR3 sequences, roughly 15% found once. This specimen was PBMCs from the stem cell graft donor, taken from the stem cell graft. All receptors derive from a human donor who donated a stem cell graft to a child with acute myeloid leukemia.

The V gene is TRBV27, the J gene TRBJ2-2, with no clear D. Deletions cut 1 base from V and 5 bases from J, with 14 bases between. Germline lookup yields CDR1 MNHEY and CDR2 SMNVEV (reference sequence). The CDR3 sequence is 16 residues long. CDR3 DNA sequence: TGTGCCAGCAGTTTATGGGGAACCTTAGGGACCGGGGAGCTGTTTTTT. It is translated as CASSLWGTLGTGELFF.

This rearrangement joins TRBV10-3 to TRBJ1-1; D gene unclear. Germline CDR1 reads ENHRY; CDR2 reads SYGVKD. V gave up 2 bases and J gave up 0 bases, with 13 bases separating them. This CDR3 is built from 16 residues. The CDR3 spells CAISETAGYMNTEAFF. The CDR3 DNA follows: TGTGCCATCAGTGAGACGGCAGGATATATGAACACTGAAGCTTTCTTT.

This clonotype showed up many times. The rearrangement joins TRBV20-1 to TRBJ1-5, with D perhaps TRBD1 (5 bases). Germline V gives CDR1 DFQATT, CDR2 SNEGSKA (reference sequence). CDR3 length: 14 residues. Between the trimmed V and J ends, which lost 5 bases and 4 bases, there was a span of 15 bases. This CDR3 is CSAQGERVNQPQHF. Here the CDR3 DNA reads TGCAGTGCTCAGGGAGAGAGGGTTAATCAGCCCCAGCATTTT.